The 24 T cell receptor beta chains below were found in one sample sequenced in a study of blood T cell repertoires in COVID-19. Method: immunoSEQ multiplex PCR; TCRdb's copy keeps in-frame clones and lacks some. The sample has some 350,000 clones; around 90% are singletons. Sequences were obtained from peripheral blood. The receptor source for this set is a woman in her 30s with COVID-19, enrolled during active disease.

This clone showed up just a few times. The gene calls are TRBV10-3 and TRBJ2-5; TRBD2 agrees at 11 bases. Trimming removed 9 bases from V and 4 bases from J; junction bases left unmatched: 4. The CDR3 totals 13 residues. Germline CDR1 reads ENHRY; CDR2 reads SYGVKD. The DNA of the CDR3 is TGTGCCATGACTAGCGGGGTCGGAGAGACCCAGTACTTC. The encoded protein is CAMTSGVGETQYF.

This rearrangement joins TRBV28 to TRBJ2-1, with 11 bases matching TRBD2. The V and J ends lost 4 bases and 2 bases, in that order; junction bases with no gene match: 22. The CDR3 is 22 amino acids. Germline CDR1 is MDHEN and CDR2 is SYDVKM. The CDR3 region has the DNA TGTGCCAGCAGTTCCAACCACCCCAATTCAGTGTCACTAGCGGGGGCCTACAATGAGCAGTTCTTC. Its translation is CASSSNHPNSVSLAGAYNEQFF.

The chain joins TRBV9 to TRBJ2-1; the match to TRBD1 covers 7 bases. Unmatched junction bases numbered 7, after V lost 3 bases and J lost 4 bases. The CDR3 sequence is 15 residues long. Germline V gene sequence: CDR1 SGDLS, CDR2 YYNGEE. The CDR3 nucleotides read TGTGCCAGCAGCGGAGGGGGCCTTCCATACAATGAGCAGTTCTTC. Residues: CASSGGGLPYNEQFF.

The rearrangement uses TRBV27 and TRBJ1-2, with D maybe TRBD1 (6 bases). Trimming stripped 1 base from V and 5 bases from J, with 11 bases between. Per germline, CDR1 MNHEY and CDR2 SMNVEV (reference sequence). This CDR3 contains 14 residues. The CDR3 region is CASSLFGGAYGYTF. The CDR3 DNA follows: TGTGCCAGCAGTTTATTTGGGGGCGCGTATGGCTACACCTTC.

The DNA for the CDR3 is TGCGCCAGCAGCCAAGTCCTCTCAGGCAATCAGCCCCAGCATTTT. This sequence encodes CASSQVLSGNQPQHF. The genes are TRBV4-1 and TRBJ1-5; D not resolved. With 1 base removed from V and 2 bases from J, the gap between germline ends came to 9 bases. CDR1 is MGHRA, CDR2 YSYEKL, per germline. This CDR3 contains 15 residues.

The CDR3 here is CASSLTRDTDTQYF. DNA for the CDR3: TGCGCCAGCAGCTTAACCAGGGACACAGATACGCAGTATTTT. The chain recombines TRBV5-1 with TRBJ2-3; TRBD1 might be the D (5 bases). CDR1 and CDR2 from the germline V gene are SGHRS and YFSETQ. This CDR3 contains 14 residues. Between the trimmed V and J ends, which lost 2 bases and 2 bases, there was a span of 9 bases.

This rearrangement joins TRBV29-1 to TRBJ2-7; D not resolved. V was pared by 4 bases and J by 3 bases, with 7 bases between. This CDR3 is 11 amino acids long. CDR1 and CDR2 (germline): SQVTM, ANQGSEA. The CDR3 is CSVADYYEQYV. The DNA of the CDR3 is TGCAGCGTTGCAGATTACTACGAGCAGTACGTC.

This chain links TRBV27 with TRBJ2-1; TRBD2 aligns across 10 bases. In germline, CDR1 is MNHEY, CDR2 SMNVEV (reference sequence). After removal of 4 bases from V and 9 bases from J, the junction contained 12 bases not matched to a gene. There are 16 residues in the CDR3. CDR3 DNA sequence: TGTGCCAGCAGTTCTAAGGAGCGGGAGGGCCTTTTTGAGCAGTTCTTC. Protein sequence: CASSSKEREGLFEQFF.

The chain carries TRBV4-2 and TRBJ1-2; 8 bases fit TRBD1. The CDR3 extends over 16 amino acids. The germline gives CDR1 LGHNA, CDR2 YNFKEQ. V lost 3 bases to trimming and J lost 5 bases; unmatched junction nucleotides: 11. CDR3 region: CASSQAGTGGTYGYTF. The DNA of the CDR3 is TGTGCCAGCAGCCAGGCCGGGACAGGCGGAACTTATGGCTACACCTTC.

This clone was found once. This chain links TRBV18 with TRBJ2-3, with 9 bases lining up with TRBD2. Germline V lookup: CDR1 KGHSH, CDR2 LQKENI. The ends lost 3 bases at V and 4 bases at J; junction bases unmatched: 11. The CDR3 is 17 amino acids. The CDR3, as DNA: TGTGCCAGCTCACCCCGGACTAGCGATCTGTTTTCAGATACGCAGTATTTT. Translation: CASSPRTSDLFSDTQYF.

V is TRBV19 and J is TRBJ2-5; D perhaps matches TRBD1 (6 bases). Germline loops: CDR1 LNHDA, CDR2 SQIVND (reference sequence). V was trimmed by 4 bases and J by 6 bases, leaving 15 bases between them. CDR3 length equals 14 residues. The CDR3 region is CASSTIQGPQTQYF. CDR3 in DNA: TGTGCCAGTAGTACGATACAGGGCCCGCAGACCCAGTACTTC.

The gene calls are TRBV6-5 and TRBJ2-7; 10 bases match TRBD1. Germline CDR1 reads MNHEY; CDR2 reads SVGAGI. V shed 4 bases, J shed 0 bases, and the junction held 6 bases outside the gene matches. CDR3 length: 16 residues. The CDR3 reads CASSSRGQGNSYEQYF. The CDR3 DNA reads as TGTGCCAGCAGTTCAAGGGGACAGGGGAACTCCTACGAGCAGTACTTC.

The gene calls are TRBV6-5 and TRBJ1-1; D unclear. The V gene's germline CDR1 is MNHEY and CDR2 SVGAGI. There are 15 residues in the CDR3. V was pared by 5 bases and J by 1 base, with 14 bases between. CDR3: CASSPALRANTEAFF. CDR3 sequence (DNA): TGTGCCAGCAGTCCCGCTCTGAGGGCGAACACTGAAGCTTTCTTT.

V gene TRBV3-1 (or the pseudogene TRBV3-2) combines with J gene TRBJ2-7, with D possibly matching TRBD1 (5 bases). The length of the CDR3 is 14 residues. Trimming removed 0 bases from V and 12 bases from J, with 18 bases in between. Germline values: CDR1 LGHDT, CDR2 YNNKEL (reference sequence). CDR3 sequence reads: CASSQEGFTGFLYF. CDR3 DNA: TGTGCCAGCAGCCAAGAAGGTTTTACAGGTTTTTTGTACTTC.

The rearrangement uses TRBV7-2 and TRBJ2-7; 10 nucleotides agree with TRBD1. With V trimmed by 0 bases and J by 2 bases, 1 base remained unmatched. This CDR3 has 15 amino acids. The germline V gene has CDR1 SGHTA and CDR2 FQGNSA. The DNA of the CDR3 is TGTGCCAGCAGCTTAGCCGGGACAGGGGCCTACGAGCAGTACGTC. Amino acid sequence: CASSLAGTGAYEQYV.

The rearrangement joins TRBV12-3 or TRBV12-4 to TRBJ2-7, with a tentative D call TRBD2 (6 bases). V shed 1 base and J shed 6 bases, with 10 bases lying between them. The CDR3 extends over 13 amino acids. DNA for the CDR3: TGTGCCAGCAGTTTAGACGGGGGATCCGAGCAGTACGTC. This translates into CASSLDGGSEQYV.

The chain uses TRBV28 and TRBJ2-7; 9 positions agree with TRBD2. The CDR3 covers 15 residues. J lost 0 bases, V lost 6 bases, and 6 bases had no gene match. Germline V gene sequence: CDR1 MDHEN, CDR2 SYDVKM. The CDR3 bases are TGTGCCAGCAGCCCCGAACTAGCGGGCTCCTACGAGCAGTACTTC. This codes for CASSPELAGSYEQYF.

The gene calls are TRBV7-2 and TRBJ1-6; D is unresolved. The CDR3 contains 11 residues. V gave up 6 bases and J gave up 9 bases, with 6 bases separating them. In germline, CDR1 is SGHTA, CDR2 FQGNSA. The CDR3 DNA is TGTGCCAGCAGTATGAGTTCACCCCTCCACTTT. Amino acids: CASSMSSPLHF.

The chain links TRBV19 to TRBJ1-3; maybe TRBD1 (5 bases). CDR3 length equals 14 residues. V lost 7 bases and J lost 3, with 13 bases in between. CDR1 and CDR2 from the germline V gene are LNHDA and SQIVND (reference sequence). The CDR3 here is CASNSRGIGNTIYF. In nucleotides, the CDR3 is TGTGCCAGTAACTCCCGGGGGATTGGAAACACCATATATTTT. Combining the CDR3 with reference TRBV19 and TRBJ1-3 gives the whole variable domain DGGITQSPKYLFRKEGQNVTLSCEQNLNHDAMYWYRQDPGQGLRLIYYSQIVNDFQKGDIAEGYSVSREKKESFPLTVTSAQKNPTAFYLCASNSRGIGNTIYFGEGSWLTVV.

V gene TRBV9 combines with J gene TRBJ2-1, with TRBD1 as a possible D gene (6 bases). The CDR3 sequence is 15 residues long. V was clipped by 0 bases and J by 9 bases, with 16 bases between them. Germline V gives CDR1 SGDLS, CDR2 YYNGEE. CDR3 coding DNA: TGTGCCAGCAGCGTAGAAACAGGGAGTTATTCTGAGCAGTTCTTC. It translates to CASSVETGSYSEQFF.

The rearrangement links TRBV7-6 to TRBJ2-3; 10 bases are a match to TRBD2. The CDR3 totals 21 residues. The junction had 18 bases not matched to a gene; V was cut back by 2 bases and J by 1 base. In germline, CDR1 is SGHVS, CDR2 FNYEAQ. Written as DNA, the CDR3 is TGTGCCAGCAGCTTACCGCCGTGGGGTCGGCTAGCGGGAGAGGGCACAGATACGCAGTATTTT. It encodes CASSLPPWGRLAGEGTDTQYF. Full variable domain (missing parts from reference TRBV7-6 and TRBJ2-3): GAGVSQSPRYKVTKRGQDVALRCDPISGHVSLYWYRQALGQGPEFLTYFNYEAQQDKSGLPNDRFSAERPEGSISTLTIQRTEQRDSAMYRCASSLPPWGRLAGEGTDTQYFGPGTRLTVL.

The CDR3 DNA is TGTGCCAGCAGCCCAAGAGACAGGGGCACAGATACGCAGTATTTT. It codes for CASSPRDRGTDTQYF. V is TRBV11-3 and J is TRBJ2-3; the match to TRBD1 covers 7 bases. Germline V lookup: CDR1 SGHNT, CDR2 YENEEA. V lost 5 bases, J lost 1 base, and 6 bases stayed unmatched. This CDR3 has 15 amino acids.

Details on this clone: In the same sample, other DNA sequences code for this CDR3. The CDR3 DNA reads TGCGCCAGCAGCCTGGCAGGGGACACTGAAGCTTTCTTT. Protein product: CASSLAGDTEAFF. V is TRBV5-1 and J is TRBJ1-1; a weak D match, TRBD1 (6 bases). V lost 4 bases to trimming and J lost 3 bases, with 10 bases between them. The germline gives CDR1 SGHRS, CDR2 YFSETQ. This CDR3 region has 13 residues.

The chain is built from TRBV7-2 and TRBJ1-2, with 9 bases that match TRBD1. The length of the CDR3 is 16 residues. Losses at the gene ends were 5 bases for V and 4 bases for J; bases not matched to a gene: 11. Germline loops: CDR1 SGHTA, CDR2 FQGNSA. CDR3 nucleotide sequence: TGTGCCAGCAGCACTGGGACAGGGAGGGGGGGCTATGGCTACACCTTC. It is translated as CASSTGTGRGGYGYTF.